This paragraph covers one T cell receptor beta chain sequence. In this sample, this clone turned up once. Its binding antigen is unknown. No much larger clonotype is one base removed from it; base qualities were not supplied. The library came from the immunoSEQ multiplex PCR assay. Sourced from immuneACCESS, this table was stored by TCRdb with only in-frame sequences that have V and J called. A share of the clones is absent; for the studies checked, an unresolved V gene accounts for under half, and the remainder has no known explanation. Present in this sample are tens of thousands of clones, around 94% of which were seen just once. Over 0.2% of the sample belongs to the ten largest clones. The data were obtained in a study of technical replicates of blood from several donors (dated by TCRdb to between 2016 and 2019). The CDR3 runs 14 amino acids, cysteine and phenylalanine included. CDR3 DNA is the only sequence kept; it has 42 bases, read in frame from the first base. CDR1 is given as SGHRS and CDR2 as YFSETQ, both from the germline V gene. Unmatched junction bases come to 6, with V trimmed by 4 bases and J by 7 bases.

The chain is encoded by TRBV5-1 joined to TRBJ2-7; 12 of the junction bases match TRBD1. Specimen: T cells isolated from PBMCs. The TCR was taken from a human donor in good health. The sequenced DNA: TGCGCCAGCAGCGCGGGACAGGGGGCCGAGGAGCAGTACTTC. Its protein reads: CASSAGQGAEEQYF.